This TCR beta chain was observed in a study of OX40 agonist ivuxolimab in advanced cancers. Study findings and constraints: Clonal expansion from baseline to week 6 occurred in both CD4+ and CD8+ T cells.

Profiling relied on immunoSEQ multiplex PCR, and the TCRdb table lists in-frame clones only, not all of them. The sample lists about 74,000 clones; approximately 85% were seen once. Note on this clone: The antigen remains undetermined.

Germline loops: CDR1 MNHNY, CDR2 SVGAGI (reference sequence). The CDR3 loop spans 14 amino acids. V lost 5 bases to trimming and J lost 2 bases; unmatched junction nucleotides: 4. This rearrangement joins TRBV6-6 to TRBJ1-2; 8 bases match TRBD1. The sequence derives from an adult with an advanced solid tumor such as melanoma, head and neck, liver or kidney cancer. The input for sequencing was CD4+ or CD8+ T cells sorted from blood, taken in a trial of the OX40 agonist ivuxolimab. The CDR3 bases are TGTGCCAGCAGTACAGGGGGAGCGAACTATGGCTACACCTTC. This translates into CASSTGGANYGYTF.